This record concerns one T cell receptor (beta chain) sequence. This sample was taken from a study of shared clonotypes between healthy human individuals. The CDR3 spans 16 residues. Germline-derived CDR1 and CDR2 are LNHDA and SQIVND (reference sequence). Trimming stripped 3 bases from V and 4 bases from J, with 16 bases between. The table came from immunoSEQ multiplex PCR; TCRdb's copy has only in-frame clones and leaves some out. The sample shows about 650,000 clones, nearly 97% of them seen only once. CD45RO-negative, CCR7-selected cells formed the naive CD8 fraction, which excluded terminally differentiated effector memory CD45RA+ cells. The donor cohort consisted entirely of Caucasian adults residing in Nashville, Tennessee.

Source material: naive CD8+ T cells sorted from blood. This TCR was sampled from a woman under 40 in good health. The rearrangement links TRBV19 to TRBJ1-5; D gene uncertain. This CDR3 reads CASSIRRWWGNQPQHF. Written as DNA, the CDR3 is TGTGCCAGTAGTATCCGGCGGTGGTGGGGTAATCAGCCCCAGCATTTT.